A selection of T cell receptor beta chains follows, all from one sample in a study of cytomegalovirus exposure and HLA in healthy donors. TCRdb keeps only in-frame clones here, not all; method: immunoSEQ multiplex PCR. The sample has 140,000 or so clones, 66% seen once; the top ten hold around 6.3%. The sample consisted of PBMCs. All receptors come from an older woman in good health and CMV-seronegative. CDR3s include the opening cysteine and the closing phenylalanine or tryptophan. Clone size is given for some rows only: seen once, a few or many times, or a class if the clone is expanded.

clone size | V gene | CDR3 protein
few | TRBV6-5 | CASRIQGGEQYF
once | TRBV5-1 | CASSRSRLAGGRSSYNEQFF
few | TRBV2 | CASRGGLAGGPGGDTQYF
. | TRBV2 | CASKRESTDTQYF
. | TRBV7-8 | CASSAQTGRTEAFF
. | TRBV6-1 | CASSDAGLAYEQYF
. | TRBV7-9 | CASSFQGVFEKLFF
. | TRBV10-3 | CATGPGGASYEQYF
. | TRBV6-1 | CASSWTNYGYTF
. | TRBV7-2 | CASSLRTADTGELFF
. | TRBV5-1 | CASSLGPLQGANGNTIYF
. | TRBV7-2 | CASSSMGQGYEQYF
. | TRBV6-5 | CASSKGGTGTDTQYF
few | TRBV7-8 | CASSLEGNEQFF
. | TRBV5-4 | CASTLDRGHTGELFF
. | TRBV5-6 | CASSRPGTRGYEQYF
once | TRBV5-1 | CASSGGLAGPYNEQFF
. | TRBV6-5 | CASSPNSMNTEAFF
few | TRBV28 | CASSPRQGISFDSPLHF
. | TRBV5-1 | CASSFTDRFTDTQYF
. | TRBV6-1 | CASSPLGLSNYGYTF
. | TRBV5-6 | CASSFTGANSNQPQHF
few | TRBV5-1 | CASSLLGTQGRQSNGYTF
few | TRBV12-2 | CASRLDPPTGVSILWGYTF
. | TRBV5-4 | CASNLRGLDEQYF
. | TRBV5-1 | CASSWTGPNTGELFF
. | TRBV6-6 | CASSFPTGQGLDEQFF
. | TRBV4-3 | CASSQDNSMGRYGYTF
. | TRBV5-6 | CASSLVTGGNEQYF
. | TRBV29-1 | CSGKLLESSGNTIYF
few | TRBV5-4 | CASSPGTSGGYYEQYF
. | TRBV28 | CASRRLDRVSNYGYTF
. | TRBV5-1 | CASRLGQGAPAEAFF
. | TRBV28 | CASTTGLTQPQHF
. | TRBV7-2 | CASSLRGTSGLYEQYF
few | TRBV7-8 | CASSFRGPSTDTQYF
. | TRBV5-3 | CARRYDGTTGNTIYF
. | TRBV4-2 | CASSQEGAGYYEQYF
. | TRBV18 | CASSSDRAFGYTF
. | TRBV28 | CASRETGGSGANVLTF
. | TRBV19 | CASSVGLAGGPGELFF
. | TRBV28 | CASSSSGPAGEKLFF
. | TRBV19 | CASMSGSLSSYNEQFF
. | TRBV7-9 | CASSHFAGTGPQPQHF
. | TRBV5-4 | CASSLGLGGLSYNEQFF
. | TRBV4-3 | CASSQARGKAGELFF
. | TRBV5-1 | CASSLMASAYNEQFF